These T cell receptor beta chains were read from a single sample in a study of OX40 agonist ivuxolimab in advanced cancers. The assay was immunoSEQ multiplex PCR, and TCRdb's table has in-frame clones only and misses some. Of more than 30,000 clones in the sample, around 80% were seen once. Sequenced here: CD4+ or CD8+ T cells sorted from blood, sampled in a trial of the OX40 agonist ivuxolimab. The receptors stem from an adult with an advanced solid tumor such as melanoma, head and neck, liver or kidney cancer. CDR3s include the opening cysteine and the closing phenylalanine or tryptophan. A D gene is named only where the DNA matches it firmly. Only part of the rows carry a size: once, few, many, or a class if the clone is expanded.

d_call	j_call	clone_size	v_call	cdr3_aa	cdr3_nt
NA	TRBJ1-5	NA	TRBV6-1	CASSEVYQPQHF	TGTGCCAGCAGTGAAGTCTATCAGCCCCAGCATTTT
TRBD1	TRBJ1-4	NA	TRBV2	CASSDDRGPNEKLFF	TGTGCCAGCAGTGACGACAGGGGACCTAATGAAAAACTGTTTTTT
NA	TRBJ2-1	once	TRBV7-9	CASSRPRAVYNEQFF	TGTGCCAGCAGCCGACCGCGTGCAGTTTACAATGAGCAGTTCTTC
TRBD2	TRBJ2-3	NA	TRBV6-6	CATLGLAGTDTQYF	TGTGCCACCCTGGGACTAGCGGGCACAGATACGCAGTATTTT
TRBD1	TRBJ1-2	NA	TRBV6-5	CASRPPGQIYGYTF	TGTGCCAGCAGGCCGCCGGGACAGATCTATGGCTACACCTTC
NA	TRBJ1-1	NA	TRBV5-1	CASSFEGNTEAFF	TGCGCCAGCAGCTTCGAGGGAAACACTGAAGCTTTCTTT
NA	TRBJ2-2	once	TRBV9	CASSHQSGPNTGELFF	TGTGCCAGCAGCCACCAAAGCGGACCGAACACCGGGGAGCTGTTTTTT
NA	TRBJ2-7	NA	TRBV7-3	CASSPGTPPYEQYF	TGTGCCAGCAGCCCCGGGACACCGCCCTACGAGCAGTACTTC
NA	TRBJ2-5	NA	TRBV11-3	CASSPYRVFEETQYF	TGTGCCAGCAGCCCCTACAGGGTATTTGAGGAGACCCAGTACTTC
NA	TRBJ2-3	NA	TRBV10-3	CAISDNGLDTQYF	TGTGCCATCAGTGATAACGGCCTAGATACGCAGTATTTT
TRBD2	TRBJ2-7	NA	TRBV28	CASNTGGTSGGYEQYF	TGTGCCAGCAATACAGGGGGCACTAGCGGGGGATACGAGCAGTACTTC
NA	TRBJ1-1	NA	TRBV2	CASSTRGGLNTEAFF	TGTGCCAGCAGTACTCGTGGGGGGCTCAACACTGAAGCTTTCTTT
TRBD2	TRBJ2-4	NA	TRBV28	CASSLYSGGYIQYF	TGTGCCAGCAGTTTATATAGCGGGGGGTACATTCAGTACTTC
TRBD1	TRBJ1-1	NA	TRBV6-1	CASSERQGVTEAFF	TGTGCCAGCAGTGAGAGACAGGGCGTCACTGAAGCTTTCTTT
NA	TRBJ2-1	NA	TRBV4-1	CASSQAAGLSYNEQFF	TGCGCCAGCAGCCAAGCTGCAGGGTTGAGTTACAATGAGCAGTTCTTC
NA	TRBJ1-2	NA	TRBV7-2	CASSLTNYGYTF	TGTGCCAGCAGCTTAACGAACTATGGCTACACCTTC
NA	TRBJ1-6	NA	TRBV21-1	CASRKRERTGDHSPLHF	TGTGCCAGCAGAAAGAGGGAGAGGACAGGGGATCATTCACCCCTCCACTTT
TRBD1	TRBJ1-4	NA	TRBV6-5	CASRPKDRWILFF	TGTGCCAGCAGACCTAAGGACAGGTGGATACTGTTTTTT
NA	TRBJ1-1	NA	TRBV29-1	CSIHRDLGFDEAFF	TGCAGCATCCACCGGGACCTCGGCTTTGATGAAGCTTTCTTT
TRBD1	TRBJ1-4	once	TRBV28	CASSLDRGGSKKLFF	TGTGCCAGCAGTTTAGACAGGGGGGGGTCGAAAAAACTGTTTTTT
TRBD2	TRBJ2-3	NA	TRBV28	CASRSTSGRRDTQYF	TGTGCCAGCAGATCAACTAGCGGGAGAAGAGATACGCAGTATTTT
TRBD1	TRBJ1-3	few	TRBV18	CASSPGQRNTIYF	TGTGCCAGCTCACCGGGACAGCGAAACACCATATATTTT
NA	TRBJ2-1	NA	TRBV19	CASSSWGQGVGQFF	TGTGCCAGTAGTAGTTGGGGGCAAGGGGTGGGGCAGTTCTTC
TRBD2	TRBJ2-7	once	TRBV6-1	CASSEKKAGGHYEQYF	TGTGCCAGCAGTGAAAAGAAGGCGGGGGGGCATTACGAGCAGTACTTC
NA	TRBJ1-4	NA	TRBV18	CASSPVGHEKLFF	TGTGCCAGCTCACCGGTGGGGCATGAAAAACTGTTTTTT
TRBD2	TRBJ2-1	NA	TRBV19	CASSRGLVSDNEQFF	TGTGCCAGTAGCCGGGGACTAGTCTCTGACAATGAGCAGTTCTTC
NA	TRBJ1-1	once	TRBV2	CASSELGASEAFF	TGTGCCAGCAGTGAATTGGGGGCGTCTGAAGCTTTCTTT
NA	TRBJ1-3	once	TRBV6-5	CASTPGRVSGNTIYF	TGTGCCAGCACCCCGGGCCGGGTCTCTGGAAACACCATATATTTT
NA	TRBJ1-1	NA	TRBV6-6	CASIRGTEAFF	TGTGCCAGCATCCGGGGCACTGAAGCTTTCTTT
NA	TRBJ1-5	NA	TRBV30	CAWSVGGNQPQHF	TGTGCCTGGAGTGTTGGAGGTAATCAGCCCCAGCATTTT
NA	TRBJ2-7	NA	TRBV2	CASSDSGLSSYEQYF	TGTGCCAGCAGTGATTCGGGGCTTAGCTCCTACGAGCAGTACTTC
TRBD1	TRBJ1-2	NA	TRBV19	CASSSRTGDGGYTF	TGTGCCAGTAGTAGCAGGACAGGGGACGGTGGCTACACCTTC
NA	TRBJ2-5	NA	TRBV5-1	CASSLLFEGKTQYF	TGCGCCAGCAGCTTGCTCTTTGAAGGCAAGACCCAGTACTTC
NA	TRBJ1-6	NA	TRBV7-2	CASSLGTEGSPLHF	TGTGCCAGCAGCCTAGGGACCGAGGGTTCACCCCTCCACTTT
TRBD2	TRBJ2-1	NA	TRBV18	CASSPRAWTSGSNEQFF	TGTGCCAGCTCACCACGGGCTTGGACTAGCGGGAGCAATGAGCAGTTCTTC
NA	TRBJ2-7	NA	TRBV7-2	CASRRGSSYEQYF	TGTGCCTCCCGTCGGGGGAGCTCCTACGAGCAGTACTTC
TRBD1	TRBJ1-1	NA	TRBV5-4	CASSLEGARNTEAFF	TGTGCCAGCAGCTTGGAGGGGGCACGGAACACTGAAGCTTTCTTT
NA	TRBJ2-7	NA	TRBV6-5	CASSYRGSEQYF	TGTGCCAGCAGTTACAGGGGGAGCGAGCAGTACTTC
NA	TRBJ1-3	NA	TRBV28	CASSLEHGNTIYF	TGTGCCAGCAGTCTGGAACACGGAAACACCATATATTTT
TRBD1	TRBJ2-3	medium-sized	TRBV6-5	CASSSLTGGADTQYF	TGTGCCAGCAGTTCATTAACAGGGGGAGCCGATACGCAGTATTTT
TRBD2	TRBJ2-7	NA	TRBV18	CASSPPSGSGYEQYF	TGTGCCAGCTCACCACCTAGCGGGAGTGGGTACGAGCAGTACTTC
TRBD1	TRBJ1-4	once	TRBV5-1	CASSFRGRREKLFF	TGCGCCAGCAGCTTTAGGGGGCGACGGGAAAAACTGTTTTTT
TRBD2	TRBJ2-1	NA	TRBV28	CASSPGGLAGGSEQFF	TGTGCCAGCAGTCCGGGTGGATTGGCGGGAGGGAGCGAGCAGTTCTTC
TRBD1	TRBJ1-1	NA	TRBV10-2	CASKTGALRYTEAFF	TGCGCCAGTAAAACAGGGGCCCTACGATACACTGAAGCTTTCTTT
TRBD1	TRBJ1-6	few	TRBV27	CASRPGTGAYNSPLHF	TGTGCCAGCCGTCCCGGGACAGGGGCCTATAATTCACCCCTCCACTTT
TRBD1	TRBJ2-7	NA	TRBV6-5	CASSDAGTATYEQYF	TGTGCCAGCAGCGATGCCGGGACAGCGACCTACGAGCAGTACTTC
TRBD1	TRBJ2-1	NA	TRBV29-1	CSVEPRDRGPGEQFF	TGCAGCGTTGAACCCCGGGACAGGGGGCCGGGTGAGCAGTTCTTC
NA	TRBJ1-4	few	TRBV4-3	CASSPHIATNEKLFF	TGCGCCAGCAGCCCACACATCGCAACTAATGAAAAACTGTTTTTT
TRBD2	TRBJ2-7	NA	TRBV7-2	CASSPRTSGGYEQYF	TGTGCCAGCAGCCCACGGACTAGCGGGGGATACGAGCAGTACTTC
TRBD1	TRBJ1-4	NA	TRBV15	CATGRTGGLWTANEKLFF	TGTGCCACCGGGCGGACAGGGGGCCTTTGGACAGCTAATGAAAAACTGTTTTTT
NA	TRBJ1-5	NA	TRBV5-1	CASSPSGGNQPQHF	TGCGCCAGCAGCCCTAGCGGAGGGAATCAGCCCCAGCATTTT
NA	TRBJ1-3	NA	TRBV28	CAIKQAGNTIYF	TGTGCCATTAAGCAAGCTGGAAACACCATATATTTT
NA	TRBJ2-3	NA	TRBV7-2	CASSLRPNLGDTQYF	TGTGCCAGCAGCTTAAGACCGAACCTGGGGGATACGCAGTATTTT